The T cell receptor (beta chain) under discussion was sequenced for a study of T cell responses to AZD1222 COVID-19 vaccine. Method: immunoSEQ multiplex PCR; TCRdb's copy keeps in-frame clones and lacks some. Here the sample spans about 120,000 clones, about 90% being singletons. Note on this clone: Antigen specificity is unknown.

Study conclusions and caveats: Repertoire samples came only from after the peak T cell response. Of the AZD1222 recipients, only six or seven were seropositive at baseline. Clonal diversity was possibly underestimated, and white British individuals and females predominated among donors.

The receptor was isolated from an adult in good health. Sequenced here: peripheral blood, sampled on day 0 of AZD1222 vaccination.

The chain's CDR3 is CASSYALLGPLTENYGESPLHF. CDR3 in DNA: TGTGCCAGCAGTTACGCGCTTTTGGGACCCCTGACCGAAAACTATGGAGAGTCACCCCTCCACTTT. The V call is TRBV27, the J call TRBJ1-6, with a weak D call TRBD1 (5 bases). Trimming cost V 4 bases and J 10 bases, with 38 bases left between them. CDR3 size: 22 residues. Germline V CDR1 and CDR2: MNHEY, SMNVEV (reference sequence).